These 2 T cell receptor beta chains came from one sample sequenced in a study of blood T cells in healthy people across ages (dated by TCRdb to 2013 to 2016). The method was 5' RACE. Sequencing was performed on an Illumina HiSeq 2500. The second PCR ran for roughly 7 to 12 cycles and used a J-beta primer mix along with a sample-barcoded 5' primer. TCRdb reran the public reads through fastp at Q25 and MiXCR, keeping productive beta chains. Identical CDR3 protein sequences are pooled into one entry, listed with their most common genes and DNA. The sample table lists roughly 900,000 distinct CDR3 sequences, under 35% of them with a count of one. The top ten constitute 17% of the sample. Sequenced material: blood. These TCRs come from a woman over 75 in good health.

This clonotype was observed a handful of times. The CDR3 loop reads CASSLRGLDTEAFF. For the CDR3, the DNA is TGTGCCAGCAGCTTAAGGGGCCTGGACACTGAAGCTTTCTTT. The chain carries TRBV7-2 and TRBJ1-1, with D possibly being TRBD1 (5 bases). The germline CDR1 and CDR2 sequences are SGHTA and FQGNSA. The CDR3 contains 14 residues. The V end lost 2 bases, the J end lost 3 bases, and 10 bases lay between the germline ends.

This clonotype came up many times. The chain links TRBV5-5 to TRBJ2-1; tentative D call: TRBD2 (6 bases). Germline lookup yields CDR1 SGHKS and CDR2 YYEKEE (reference sequence). This CDR3 comprises 16 residues. Trimming left V 3 bases short and J 0 bases short, with 13 bases between. CDR3 residues: CASSSRAGSSYNEQFF. DNA of the CDR3: TGTGCCAGCAGCTCCCGGGCGGGGAGCTCCTACAATGAGCAGTTCTTC.